This TCR beta chain emerged from a study of siplizumab effects on memory and regulatory T cells. Overall study findings and caveats: Whether the proliferating Tregs (from siplizumab cultures) were suppressive was not confirmed.

TCRdb keeps only in-frame clones here, not all; method: immunoSEQ multiplex PCR. Of about 62,000 clones detected, less than 80% appear once; the ten largest clones hold 0.42%. Germline V gives CDR1 MNHEY, CDR2 SMNVEV (reference sequence). The CDR3 sequence is 15 residues long. The ends lost 5 bases at V and 4 bases at J; junction bases unmatched: 11. Remarks on this clone: The antigen remains undetermined.

Naive, memory, effector memory and TEMRA subsets, all unstimulated, were sequenced in three donor pairs. This chain joins TRBV27 and TRBJ2-7; 7 nucleotides agree with TRBD2. The origin of this receptor is a human donor in good health. The source material was memory CD4+ T cells sorted from blood. CDR3 DNA: TGTGCCAGCAGTCGATCTACCGGGACTACTTACGAGCAGTACTTC. It codes for CASSRSTGTTYEQYF.